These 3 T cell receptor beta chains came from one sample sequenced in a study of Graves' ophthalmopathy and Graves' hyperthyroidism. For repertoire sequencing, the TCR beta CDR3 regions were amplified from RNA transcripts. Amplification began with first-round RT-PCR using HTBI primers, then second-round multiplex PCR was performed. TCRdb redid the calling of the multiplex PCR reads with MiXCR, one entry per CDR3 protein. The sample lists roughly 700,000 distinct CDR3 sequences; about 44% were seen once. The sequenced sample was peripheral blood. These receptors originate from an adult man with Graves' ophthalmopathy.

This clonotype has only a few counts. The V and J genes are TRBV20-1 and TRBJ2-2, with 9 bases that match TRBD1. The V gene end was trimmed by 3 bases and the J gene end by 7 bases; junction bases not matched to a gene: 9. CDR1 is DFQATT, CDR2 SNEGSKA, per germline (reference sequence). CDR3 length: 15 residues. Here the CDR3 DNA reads TGCAGTGCTAGGGACAGGGACAGGGCTTTCGGGGAGCTGTTTTTT. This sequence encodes CSARDRDRAFGELFF.

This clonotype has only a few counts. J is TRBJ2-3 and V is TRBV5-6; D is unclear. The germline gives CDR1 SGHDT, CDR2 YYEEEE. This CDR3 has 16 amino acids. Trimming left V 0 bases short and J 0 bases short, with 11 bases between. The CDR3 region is CASSLGHGLSTDTQYF. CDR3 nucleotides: TGTGCCAGCAGCTTGGGACACGGCCTTAGCACAGATACGCAGTATTTT.

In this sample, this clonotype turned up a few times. The CDR3 DNA reads as TGTGCCAGTAGTACTGACAGGCCCCCCTGGGGCTACACCTTC. Protein product: CASSTDRPPWGYTF. The rearrangement joins TRBV19 to TRBJ1-2; the D gene is possibly TRBD1 (6 bases). V was clipped by 4 bases and J by 8 bases, with 17 bases between them. CDR1 and CDR2 from the germline V gene are LNHDA and SQIVND (reference sequence). This CDR3 region has 14 residues.